This T cell receptor (beta chain) was identified in a study of cytomegalovirus exposure and HLA in healthy donors. Researchers ran the PCR with 60 Vbeta and 13 Jbeta primers. Libraries were prepared by immunoSEQ multiplex PCR; TCRdb keeps only in-frame clonotypes and omits some of them. The repertoire holds approximately 170,000 clones, with around 84% as singletons. About this clone: Its antigen is undetermined.

The germline V gene has CDR1 LNHDA and CDR2 SQIVND (reference sequence). The V gene end was trimmed by 5 bases and the J gene end by 9 bases; junction bases not matched to a gene: 4. The CDR3 contains 12 residues. Study results and limitations: Later analysis suggested links between common viral pathogens and several top significant clusters. The authors listed approximately 160 TCR beta chains as cytomegalovirus-associated. Indistinguishability led to the exclusion of some V segments, TRBV6-2 and TRBV6-3 included.

Sequenced: PBMCs. The TCR originated in a boy aged 2 to 10 in good health and CMV-seronegative. J is TRBJ1-5 and V is TRBV19; 7 bases match TRBD1. The CDR3 loop reads CASSARQGPQHF. DNA of the CDR3: TGTGCCAGTAGTGCGAGACAGGGGCCCCAGCATTTT. The full variable domain, in which reference TRBV19 and TRBJ1-5 provide the parts outside the CDR3, is DGGITQSPKYLFRKEGQNVTLSCEQNLNHDAMYWYRQDPGQGLRLIYYSQIVNDFQKGDIAEGYSVSREKKESFPLTVTSAQKNPTAFYLCASSARQGPQHFGDGTRLSIL.